This T cell receptor (beta chain) was captured by sequencing in a study of blood T cell repertoires in COVID-19. The wider study: From T cells, B-cell-depleted T cells, or PBMCs came the material, which was cDNA or gDNA.

Germline CDR1 and CDR2: LNHNV and YYDKDF (reference sequence). Trimming at V came to 0 bases and at J to 5 bases, leaving 5 bases not matched to a gene. The CDR3 sequence is 15 residues long. Only in-frame clones appear in the TCRdb table, and some are missing; sequencing was by immunoSEQ multiplex PCR. The sample consists of approximately 210,000 clones, 82% of them appearing once. The clonotype originates from a woman of 80 years or more with acute or convalescent COVID-19. The rearrangement joins TRBV15 to TRBJ2-3; 7 positions match TRBD2. Source material: peripheral blood. CDR3 loop: CATSRDRGGLDTQYF. In nucleotides, the CDR3 is TGTGCCACCAGCAGAGATAGGGGAGGGTTAGATACGCAGTATTTT.